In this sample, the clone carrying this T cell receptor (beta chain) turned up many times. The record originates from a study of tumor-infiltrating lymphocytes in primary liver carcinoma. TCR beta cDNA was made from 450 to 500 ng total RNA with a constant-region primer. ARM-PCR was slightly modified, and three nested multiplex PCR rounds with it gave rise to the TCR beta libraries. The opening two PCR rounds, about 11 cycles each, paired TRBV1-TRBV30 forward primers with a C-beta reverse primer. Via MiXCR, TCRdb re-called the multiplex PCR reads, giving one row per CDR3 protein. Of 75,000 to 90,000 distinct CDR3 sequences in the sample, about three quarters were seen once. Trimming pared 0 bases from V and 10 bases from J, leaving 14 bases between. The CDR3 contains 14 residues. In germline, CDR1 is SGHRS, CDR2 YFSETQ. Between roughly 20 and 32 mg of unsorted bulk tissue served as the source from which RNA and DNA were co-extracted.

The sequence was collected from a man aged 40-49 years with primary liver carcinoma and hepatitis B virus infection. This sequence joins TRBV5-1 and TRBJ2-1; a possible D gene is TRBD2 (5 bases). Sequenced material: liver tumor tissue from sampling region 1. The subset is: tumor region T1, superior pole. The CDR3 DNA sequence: TGCGCCAGCAGCTTGGGACAAGGGTCGGGGGAGCAGTTCTTC. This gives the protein CASSLGQGSGEQFF.